This TCR beta chain was documented in a study of shared clonotypes between healthy human individuals. Sequencing used immunoSEQ multiplex PCR; TCRdb keeps in-frame clones, though not all of them. This table holds 2,500,000 or so clones, roughly 93% found once. V dropped 4 bases and J dropped 7 bases, with 11 bases sitting between them. The V gene's germline CDR1 is MNHNY and CDR2 SVGAGI (reference sequence). The CDR3 totals 14 residues. The V and J genes are TRBV6-6 and TRBJ1-6, with TRBD1 as a possible D gene (6 bases). This sequence was found in a man younger than 35 in good health. Some clones in this sample may be carry-over from other donors' samples. The sequenced sample consisted of naive CD4+ T cells from PBMCs. As to subset: CD45RA+ positively selected. CDR3 protein: CASSLQGYNSPLHF. The CDR3 bases are TGTGCCAGCAGTTTACAGGGCTACAATTCACCCCTCCACTTT.